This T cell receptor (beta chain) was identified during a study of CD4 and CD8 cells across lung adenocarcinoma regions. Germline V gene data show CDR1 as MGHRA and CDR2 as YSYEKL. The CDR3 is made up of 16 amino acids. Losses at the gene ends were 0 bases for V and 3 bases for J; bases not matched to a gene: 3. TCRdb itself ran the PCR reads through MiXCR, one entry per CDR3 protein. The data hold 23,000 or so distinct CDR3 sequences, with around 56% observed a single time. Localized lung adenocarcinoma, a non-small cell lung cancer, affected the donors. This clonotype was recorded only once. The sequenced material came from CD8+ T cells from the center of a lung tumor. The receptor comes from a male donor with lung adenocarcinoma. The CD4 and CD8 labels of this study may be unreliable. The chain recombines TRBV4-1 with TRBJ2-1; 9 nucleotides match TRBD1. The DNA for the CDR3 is TGCGCCAGCAGCCAAGATGGGGACAGGGACTACAATGAGCAGTTCTTC. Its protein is CASSQDGDRDYNEQFF.